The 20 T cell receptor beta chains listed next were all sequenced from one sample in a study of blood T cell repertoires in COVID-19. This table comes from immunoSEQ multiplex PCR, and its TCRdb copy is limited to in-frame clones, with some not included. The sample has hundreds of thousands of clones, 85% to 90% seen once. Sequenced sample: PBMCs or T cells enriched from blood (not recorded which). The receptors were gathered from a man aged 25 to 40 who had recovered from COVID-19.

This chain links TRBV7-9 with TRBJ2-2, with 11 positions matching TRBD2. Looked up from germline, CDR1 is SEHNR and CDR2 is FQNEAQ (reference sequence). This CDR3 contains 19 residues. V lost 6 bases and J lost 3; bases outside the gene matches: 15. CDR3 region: CASSSPSLAGGGDTGELFF. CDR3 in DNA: TGTGCCAGCAGTTCACCGAGTCTAGCGGGAGGTGGCGACACCGGGGAGCTGTTTTTT.

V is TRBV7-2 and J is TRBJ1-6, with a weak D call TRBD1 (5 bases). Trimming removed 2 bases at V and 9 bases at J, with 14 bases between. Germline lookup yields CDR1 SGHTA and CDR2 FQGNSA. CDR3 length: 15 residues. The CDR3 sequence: CASSLPTFRGSPLHF. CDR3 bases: TGTGCCAGCAGCTTACCAACCTTTAGGGGTTCACCCCTCCACTTT.

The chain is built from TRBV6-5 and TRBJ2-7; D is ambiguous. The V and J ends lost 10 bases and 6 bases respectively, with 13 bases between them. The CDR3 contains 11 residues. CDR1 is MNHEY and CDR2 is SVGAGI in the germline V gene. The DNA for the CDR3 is TGTGCCACCGGAGAGTATGCCGAGCAGTACTTC. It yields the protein CATGEYAEQYF.

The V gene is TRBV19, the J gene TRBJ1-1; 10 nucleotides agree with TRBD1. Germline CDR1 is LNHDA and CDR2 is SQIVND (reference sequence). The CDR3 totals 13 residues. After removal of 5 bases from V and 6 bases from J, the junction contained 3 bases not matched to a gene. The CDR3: CASSPGTGAEAFF. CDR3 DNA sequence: TGTGCCAGTAGTCCGGGGACAGGGGCTGAAGCTTTCTTT.

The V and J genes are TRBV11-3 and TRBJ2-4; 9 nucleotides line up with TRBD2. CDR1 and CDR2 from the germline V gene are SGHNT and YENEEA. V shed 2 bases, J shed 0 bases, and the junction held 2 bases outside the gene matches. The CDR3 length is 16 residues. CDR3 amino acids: CASSLLAGPAKNIQYF. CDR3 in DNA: TGTGCCAGCAGCTTACTAGCGGGACCAGCCAAAAACATTCAGTACTTC.

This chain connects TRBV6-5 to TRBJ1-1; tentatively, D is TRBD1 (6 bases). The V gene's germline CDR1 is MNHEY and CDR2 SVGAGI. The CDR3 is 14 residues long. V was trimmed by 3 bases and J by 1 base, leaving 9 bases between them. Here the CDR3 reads CASSYRDTNTEAFF. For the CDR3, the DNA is TGTGCCAGCAGTTATAGGGACACGAACACTGAAGCTTTCTTT.

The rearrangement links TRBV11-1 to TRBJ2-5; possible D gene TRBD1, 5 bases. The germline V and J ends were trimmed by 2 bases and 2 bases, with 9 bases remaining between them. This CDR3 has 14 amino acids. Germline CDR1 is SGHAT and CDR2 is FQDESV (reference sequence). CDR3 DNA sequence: TGTGCCAGCAGCTTACCCAGGGTTCAAGAGACCCAGTACTTC. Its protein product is CASSLPRVQETQYF.

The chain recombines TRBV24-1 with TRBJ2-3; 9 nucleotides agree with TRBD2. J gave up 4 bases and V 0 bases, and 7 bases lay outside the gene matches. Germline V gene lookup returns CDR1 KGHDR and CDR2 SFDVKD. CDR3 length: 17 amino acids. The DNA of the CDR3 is TGTGCCACCAGTGATTTGGACGGCGGGGGGGCGCCAGATACGCAGTATTTT. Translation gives CATSDLDGGGAPDTQYF.

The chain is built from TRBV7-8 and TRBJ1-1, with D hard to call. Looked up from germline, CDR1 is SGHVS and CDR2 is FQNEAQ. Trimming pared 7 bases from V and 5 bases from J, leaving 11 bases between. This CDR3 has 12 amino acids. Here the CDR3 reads CASTPPGTEAFF. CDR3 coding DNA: TGTGCCAGCACACCCCCGGGGACTGAAGCTTTCTTT.

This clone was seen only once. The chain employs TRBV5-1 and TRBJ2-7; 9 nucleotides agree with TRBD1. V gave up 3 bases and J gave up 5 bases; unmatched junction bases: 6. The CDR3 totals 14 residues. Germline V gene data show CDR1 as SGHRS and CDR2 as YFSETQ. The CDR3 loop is CASSSGTGRDEQYF. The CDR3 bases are TGCGCCAGCAGCTCCGGGACAGGGCGTGACGAGCAGTACTTC. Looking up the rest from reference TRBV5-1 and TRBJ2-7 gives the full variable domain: KAGVTQTPRYLIKTRGQQVTLSCSPISGHRSVSWYQQTPGQGLQFLFEYFSETQRNKGNFPGRFSGRQFSNSRSEMNVSTLELGDSALYLCASSSGTGRDEQYFGPGTRLTVT.

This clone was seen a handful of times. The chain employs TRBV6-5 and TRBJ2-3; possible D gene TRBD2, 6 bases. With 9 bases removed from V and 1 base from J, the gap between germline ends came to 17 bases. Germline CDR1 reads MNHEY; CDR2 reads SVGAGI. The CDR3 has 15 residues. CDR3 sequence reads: CASPTGGTGTDTQYF. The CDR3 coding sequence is TGTGCCAGTCCGACGGGCGGGACGGGCACAGATACGCAGTATTTT.

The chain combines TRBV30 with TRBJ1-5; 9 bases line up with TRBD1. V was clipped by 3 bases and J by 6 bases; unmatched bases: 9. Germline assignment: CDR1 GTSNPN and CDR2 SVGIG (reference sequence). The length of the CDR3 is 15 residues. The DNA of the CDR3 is TGTGCCTGGAGGGGACAGGGCCCTGGAGGTCAGCCCCAGCATTTT. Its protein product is CAWRGQGPGGQPQHF.

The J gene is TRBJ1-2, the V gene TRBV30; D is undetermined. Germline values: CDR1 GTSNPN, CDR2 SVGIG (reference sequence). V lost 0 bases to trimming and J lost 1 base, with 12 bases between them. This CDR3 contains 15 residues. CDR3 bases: TGTGCCTGGAGTGTTTGGGCAAAATTTAACTATGGCTACACCTTC. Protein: CAWSVWAKFNYGYTF. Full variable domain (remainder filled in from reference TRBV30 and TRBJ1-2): SQTIHQWPATLVQPVGSPLSLECTVEGTSNPNLYWYRQAAGRGLQLLFYSVGIGQISSEVPQNLSASRPQDRQFILSSKKLLLSDSGFYLCAWSVWAKFNYGYTFGSGTRLTVV.

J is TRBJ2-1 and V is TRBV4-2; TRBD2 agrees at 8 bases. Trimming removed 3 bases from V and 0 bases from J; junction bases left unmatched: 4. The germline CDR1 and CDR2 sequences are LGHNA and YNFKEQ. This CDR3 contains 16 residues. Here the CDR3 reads CASSQAGGASYNEQFF. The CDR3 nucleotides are TGTGCCAGCAGCCAGGCCGGGGGGGCCTCCTACAATGAGCAGTTCTTC.

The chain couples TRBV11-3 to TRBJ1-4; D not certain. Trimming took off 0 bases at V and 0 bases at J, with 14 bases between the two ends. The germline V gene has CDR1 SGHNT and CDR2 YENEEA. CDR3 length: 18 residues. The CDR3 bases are TGTGCCAGCAGCTTAGAAGTCGGGGTCGAGGCAACTAATGAAAAACTGTTTTTT. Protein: CASSLEVGVEATNEKLFF.

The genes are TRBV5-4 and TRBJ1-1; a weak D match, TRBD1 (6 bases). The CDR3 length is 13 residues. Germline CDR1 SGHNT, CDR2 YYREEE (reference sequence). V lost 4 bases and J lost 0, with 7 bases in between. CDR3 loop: CASSQGLNTEAFF. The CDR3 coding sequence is TGTGCCAGCAGCCAGGGGCTGAACACTGAAGCTTTCTTT.

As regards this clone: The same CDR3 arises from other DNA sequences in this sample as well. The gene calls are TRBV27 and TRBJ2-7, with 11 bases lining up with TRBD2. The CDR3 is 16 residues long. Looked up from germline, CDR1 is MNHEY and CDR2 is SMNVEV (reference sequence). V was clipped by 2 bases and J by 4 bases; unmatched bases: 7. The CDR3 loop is CASSLGLAGGGYEQYF. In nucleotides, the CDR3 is TGTGCCAGCAGTTTAGGGCTAGCGGGAGGAGGGTACGAGCAGTACTTC.

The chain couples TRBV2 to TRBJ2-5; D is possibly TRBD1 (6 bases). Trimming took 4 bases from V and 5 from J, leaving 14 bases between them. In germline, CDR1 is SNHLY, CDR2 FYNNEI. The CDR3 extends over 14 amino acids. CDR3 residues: CASSGQAIGETQYF. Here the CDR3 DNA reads TGTGCCAGCAGTGGACAGGCAATAGGGGAGACCCAGTACTTC.

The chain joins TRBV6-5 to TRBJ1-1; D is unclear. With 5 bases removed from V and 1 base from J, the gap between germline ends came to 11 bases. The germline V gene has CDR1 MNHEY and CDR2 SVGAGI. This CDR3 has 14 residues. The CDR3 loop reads CASSRHGPNTEAFF. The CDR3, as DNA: TGTGCCAGCAGTCGACATGGGCCGAACACTGAAGCTTTCTTT.

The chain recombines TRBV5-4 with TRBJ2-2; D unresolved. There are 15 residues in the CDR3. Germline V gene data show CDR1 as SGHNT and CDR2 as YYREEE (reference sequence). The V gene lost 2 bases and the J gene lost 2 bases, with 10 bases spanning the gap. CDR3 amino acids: CASSFTAGNTGELFF. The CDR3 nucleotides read TGTGCCAGCAGCTTTACGGCAGGCAACACCGGGGAGCTGTTTTTT.